The present T cell receptor beta chain was sequenced within a study of metastatic and nonmetastatic thyroid tumors. This clone occurred a few times. The J segment lost 4 bases and the V segment lost 2 bases, leaving 3 bases of the junction unmatched. Per germline, CDR1 SGHRS and CDR2 YFSETQ. This CDR3 spans 14 amino acids. Patients were all untreated before their thyroid surgery. TCRdb recomputed clones from the PCR reads via MiXCR. The sample lists about 33,000 clones, about 18% occurring once. The sequence derives from a male donor with papillary thyroid cancer or a benign thyroid nodule (not recorded which). Some clones in this sample may be carry-over from other donors' samples. V is TRBV5-1 and J is TRBJ2-7, with TRBD1 matching over 10 bases. The sample comprised blood. CDR3 in amino acids: CASSFGTGAYEQYF. Here the CDR3 DNA reads TGCGCCAGCAGCTTCGGGACAGGGGCATACGAGCAGTACTTC.